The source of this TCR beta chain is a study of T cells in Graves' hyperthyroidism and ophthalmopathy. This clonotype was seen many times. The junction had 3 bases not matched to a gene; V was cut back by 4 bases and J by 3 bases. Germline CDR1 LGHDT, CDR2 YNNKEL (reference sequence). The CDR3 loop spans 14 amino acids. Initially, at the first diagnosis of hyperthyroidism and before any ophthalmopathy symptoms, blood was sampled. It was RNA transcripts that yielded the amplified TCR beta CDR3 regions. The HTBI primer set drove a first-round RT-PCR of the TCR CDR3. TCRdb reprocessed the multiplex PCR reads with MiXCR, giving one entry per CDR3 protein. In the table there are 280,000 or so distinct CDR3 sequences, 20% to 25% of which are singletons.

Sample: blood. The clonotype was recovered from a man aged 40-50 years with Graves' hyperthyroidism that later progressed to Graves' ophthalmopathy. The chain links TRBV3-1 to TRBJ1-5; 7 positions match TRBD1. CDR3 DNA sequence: TGTGCCAGCAGCCCCGGGACAGCCAATCAGCCCCAGCATTTT. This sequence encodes CASSPGTANQPQHF.